What follows describes a single TCR beta chain. J was trimmed by 2 bases and V by 4 bases; bases with no gene match: 7. The CDR3 has 14 amino acids. Germline-derived CDR1 and CDR2 are GTSNPN and SVGIG (reference sequence). The data are from a study of T cells in Graves' hyperthyroidism and ophthalmopathy. The TCR beta CDR3 regions underwent amplification using RNA transcripts as the source. A set of HTBI primers served as the primers for a first-round RT-PCR of the TCR CDR3. One entry per CDR3 protein, called by TCRdb with MiXCR from the multiplex PCR reads. The table records approximately 690,000 distinct CDR3 sequences, roughly 15% of them present only once.

The clonotype comes from a woman between 50 and 59 years old with Graves' ophthalmopathy. The rearrangement links TRBV30 to TRBJ2-7, with 8 bases identical to TRBD1. The sequencing input was blood. The CDR3 DNA follows: TGTGCCTGGAACCGGGGGACAGGAACCTACGAGCAGTACTTC. Translating gives CAWNRGTGTYEQYF.